This T cell receptor (beta chain) was recovered during a study of cytomegalovirus exposure and HLA in healthy donors. Study-level information: The same platform was used for the 110 or so validation repertoires and the 600 to 850 first-cohort repertoires, a later analysis reported.

As to this clone: What it binds is unknown.

Regarding the study as a whole: Most TCRs appeared rarely, but some public TCRs recurred in many donors. It was approximately 170 TCR beta chains that were listed as cytomegalovirus-associated.

The donors formed part of the approximately 130-subject validation cohort, distinct from the roughly 660-subject first cohort. TCRdb keeps only in-frame clones here, not all; method: immunoSEQ multiplex PCR. The sample shows about 160,000 clones, over 85% of them seen only once. The receptor comes from a young woman in good health and CMV-seropositive. The sample comprised PBMCs.

The CDR3 is CASSLWRSYEQYF. CDR3 DNA: TGTGCCAGCAGCTTATGGAGGTCCTACGAGCAGTACTTC. The chain uses TRBV7-2 and TRBJ2-7, with D perhaps TRBD2 (5 bases). The germline V gene encodes CDR1 SGHTA and CDR2 FQGNSA. Trimming took 2 bases from V and 1 from J, leaving 6 bases between them. The CDR3 loop spans 13 amino acids.